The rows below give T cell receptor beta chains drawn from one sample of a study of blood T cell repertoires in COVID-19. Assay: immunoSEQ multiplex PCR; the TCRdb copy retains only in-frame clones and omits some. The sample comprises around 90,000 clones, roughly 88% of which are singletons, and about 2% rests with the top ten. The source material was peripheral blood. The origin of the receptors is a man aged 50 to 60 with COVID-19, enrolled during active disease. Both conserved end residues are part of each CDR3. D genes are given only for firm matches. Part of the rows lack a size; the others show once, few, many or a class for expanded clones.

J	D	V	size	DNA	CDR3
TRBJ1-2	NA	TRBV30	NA	TGTGCCTGGAGTCTCCGCGGGGGCCCCTATGGCTACACCTTC	CAWSLRGGPYGYTF
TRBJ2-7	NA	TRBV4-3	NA	TGCGCCAGCAGCCAAGACAGGGGAGGGTACGAGCAGTACTTC	CASSQDRGGYEQYF
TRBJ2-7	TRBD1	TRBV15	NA	TGTGCCACCAGCAGACAGGGGGTTGGTTACGAGCAGTACTTC	CATSRQGVGYEQYF
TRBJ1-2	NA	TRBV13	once	TGTGCCAGCAGCCACCCCTCGTACGGTGGCTACACCTTC	CASSHPSYGGYTF
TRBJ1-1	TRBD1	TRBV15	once	TGTGCCACCAGCAGAGGCGGGACAGGGAACACTGAAGCTTTCTTT	CATSRGGTGNTEAFF
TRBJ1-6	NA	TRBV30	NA	TGTGCCTGGAGTCTCCCGAATTCACCCCTCCACTTT	CAWSLPNSPLHF
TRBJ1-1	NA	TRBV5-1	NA	TGCGCCAGCAGCTTGGTACAAGGCGGGGTGAACTATAACACTGAAGCTTTCTTT	CASSLVQGGVNYNTEAFF
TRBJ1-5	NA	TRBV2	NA	TGTGCCAGCAGTGTTATGAGAAATAGCAATCAGCCCCAGCATTTT	CASSVMRNSNQPQHF
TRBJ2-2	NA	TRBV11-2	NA	TGTGCCAGCAGCCTCTACACCGGGGAGCTGTTTTTT	CASSLYTGELFF
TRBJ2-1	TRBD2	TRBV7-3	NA	TGTGCCAGCAGCCCGGGACTAGCGGGGGGTTGGTTCTTC	CASSPGLAGGWFF
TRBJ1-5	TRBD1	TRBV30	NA	TGTGCCTGGACCGGGACAGGGGGCGCGACCACCAATCAGCCCCAGCATTTT	CAWTGTGGATTNQPQHF
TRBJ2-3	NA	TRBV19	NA	TGTGCCAGTAGTATCCGGACTGGCCAAGATACGCAGTATTTT	CASSIRTGQDTQYF